The sequence of this T cell receptor beta chain was determined in a study of CD4 T cells in relation to SARS-CoV-2 and coronaviruses. Across the study: Convalescent patients had median age roughly 38 years, range about 20 to 80. The restricting HLA molecule for shared crossreactive spike epitopes was mapped.

90,000 to 100,000 naive or memory CD4+ cells were cultured with CEF peptides for approximately 10 days. This clone was counted a few times. The antigen is unknown. Using immunoSEQ multiplex PCR, the repertoire was profiled, and TCRdb retains in-frame clones only, with some absent. The table shows about 41,000 clones, with nearly 85% occurring only once. Germline V CDR1 and CDR2: SGHDT, YYEEEE. The germline V and J ends were trimmed by 5 bases and 0 bases, with 6 bases remaining between them. The CDR3 loop spans 12 amino acids. General study findings and limits: No crossreactivity against non-spike viral proteins was tested here.

Sequencing input: naive CD4+ T cells from PBMCs, cultured in vitro. Described subset: naive CD4+ T cells isolated by negative enrichment. This clonotype was sampled from an adult with COVID-19. The chain is built from TRBV5-6 and TRBJ2-7; D gene ambiguous. The CDR3 reads CASSWNSYEQYF. CDR3 nucleotides: TGTGCCAGCAGTTGGAACTCCTACGAGCAGTACTTC.